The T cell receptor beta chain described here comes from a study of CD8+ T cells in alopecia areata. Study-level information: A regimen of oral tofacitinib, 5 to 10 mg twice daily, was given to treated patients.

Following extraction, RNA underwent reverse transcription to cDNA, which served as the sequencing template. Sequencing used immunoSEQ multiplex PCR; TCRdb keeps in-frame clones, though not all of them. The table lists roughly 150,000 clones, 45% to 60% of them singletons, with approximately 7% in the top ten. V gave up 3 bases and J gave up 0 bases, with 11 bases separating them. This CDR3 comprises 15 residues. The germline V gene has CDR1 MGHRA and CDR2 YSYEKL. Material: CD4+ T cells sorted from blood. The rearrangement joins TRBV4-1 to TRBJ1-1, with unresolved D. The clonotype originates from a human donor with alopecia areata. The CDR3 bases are TGCGCCAGCAGCCAGCGGGCCAGGATGAACACTGAAGCTTTCTTT. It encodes CASSQRARMNTEAFF.